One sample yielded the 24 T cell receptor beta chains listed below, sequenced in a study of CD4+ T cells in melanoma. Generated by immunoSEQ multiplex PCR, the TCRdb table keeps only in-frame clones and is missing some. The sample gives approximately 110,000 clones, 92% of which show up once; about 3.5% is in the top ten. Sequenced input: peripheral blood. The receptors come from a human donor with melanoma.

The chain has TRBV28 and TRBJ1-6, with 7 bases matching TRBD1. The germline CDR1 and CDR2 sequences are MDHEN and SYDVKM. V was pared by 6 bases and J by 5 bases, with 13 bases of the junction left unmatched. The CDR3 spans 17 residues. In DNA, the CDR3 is TGTGCCAGCAGCCCCCCCATGCAGGGGGTGAATAATTCACCCCTCCACTTT. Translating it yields CASSPPMQGVNNSPLHF.

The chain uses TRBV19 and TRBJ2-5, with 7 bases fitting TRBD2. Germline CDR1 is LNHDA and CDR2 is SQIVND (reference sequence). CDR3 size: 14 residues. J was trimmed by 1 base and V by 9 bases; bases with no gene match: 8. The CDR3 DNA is TGTGCCAGCCGCACGGGGGGATCCCAAGAGACCCAGTACTTC. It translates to CASRTGGSQETQYF.

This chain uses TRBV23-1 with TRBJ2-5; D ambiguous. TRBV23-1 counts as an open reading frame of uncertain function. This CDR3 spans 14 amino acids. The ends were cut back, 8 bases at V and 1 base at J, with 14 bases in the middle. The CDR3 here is CASGSRTSQETQYF. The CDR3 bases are TGCGCCAGCGGATCCCGGACGTCCCAAGAGACCCAGTACTTC.

The CDR3 loop is CASSLDTNTGELFF. The CDR3 DNA reads TGCGCCAGCAGCCTCGATACCAACACCGGGGAGCTGTTTTTT. The chain carries TRBV5-1 and TRBJ2-2, with D unresolved. The CDR3 spans 14 residues. V lost 4 bases to trimming and J lost 2 bases, with 9 bases between them. CDR1 and CDR2 (germline): SGHRS, YFSETQ.

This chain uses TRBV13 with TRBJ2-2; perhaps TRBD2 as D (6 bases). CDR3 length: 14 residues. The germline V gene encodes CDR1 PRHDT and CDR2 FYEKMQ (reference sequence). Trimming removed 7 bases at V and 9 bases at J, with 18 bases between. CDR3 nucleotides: TGTGCCAGCACCACCCGACGGGGGTTCCGGGAGCTGTTTTTT. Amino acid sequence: CASTTRRGFRELFF.

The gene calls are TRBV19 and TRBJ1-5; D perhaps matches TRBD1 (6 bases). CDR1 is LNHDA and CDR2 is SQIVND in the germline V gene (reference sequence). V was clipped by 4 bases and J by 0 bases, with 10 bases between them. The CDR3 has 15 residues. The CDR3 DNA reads TGTGCCAGTAGTAGACAGGTGGGTAGCAATCAGCCCCAGCATTTT. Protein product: CASSRQVGSNQPQHF. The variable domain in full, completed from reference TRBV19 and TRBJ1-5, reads DGGITQSPKYLFRKEGQNVTLSCEQNLNHDAMYWYRQDPGQGLRLIYYSQIVNDFQKGDIAEGYSVSREKKESFPLTVTSAQKNPTAFYLCASSRQVGSNQPQHFGDGTRLSIL.

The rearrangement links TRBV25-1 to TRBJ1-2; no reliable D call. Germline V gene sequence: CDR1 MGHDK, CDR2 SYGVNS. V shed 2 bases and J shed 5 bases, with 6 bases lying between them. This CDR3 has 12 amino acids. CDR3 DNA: TGTGCCAGCAGTGAACCCGGATATGGCTACACCTTC. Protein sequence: CASSEPGYGYTF.

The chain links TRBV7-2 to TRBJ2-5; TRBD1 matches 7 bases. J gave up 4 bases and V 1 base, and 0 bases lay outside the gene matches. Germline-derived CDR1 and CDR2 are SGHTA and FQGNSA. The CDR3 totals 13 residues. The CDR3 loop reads CASSLDRGETQYF. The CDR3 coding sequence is TGTGCCAGCAGCTTAGACAGGGGAGAGACCCAGTACTTC.

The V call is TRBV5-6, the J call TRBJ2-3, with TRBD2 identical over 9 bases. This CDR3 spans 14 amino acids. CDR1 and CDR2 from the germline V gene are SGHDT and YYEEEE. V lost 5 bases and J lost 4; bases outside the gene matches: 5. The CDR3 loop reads CASRTGLASDTQYF. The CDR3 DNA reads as TGTGCCAGCAGAACTGGACTAGCGTCAGATACGCAGTATTTT.

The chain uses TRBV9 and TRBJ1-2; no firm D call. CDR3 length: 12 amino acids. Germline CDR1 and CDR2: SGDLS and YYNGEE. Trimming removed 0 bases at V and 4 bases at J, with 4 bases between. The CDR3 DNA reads TGTGCCAGCAGCGTAGCTGGCTATGGCTACACCTTC. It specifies CASSVAGYGYTF. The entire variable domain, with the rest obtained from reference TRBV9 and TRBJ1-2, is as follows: DSGVTQTPKHLITATGQRVTLRCSPRSGDLSVYWYQQSLDQGLQFLIQYYNGEERAKGNILERFSAQQFPDLHSELNLSSLELGDSALYFCASSVAGYGYTFGSGTRLTVV.

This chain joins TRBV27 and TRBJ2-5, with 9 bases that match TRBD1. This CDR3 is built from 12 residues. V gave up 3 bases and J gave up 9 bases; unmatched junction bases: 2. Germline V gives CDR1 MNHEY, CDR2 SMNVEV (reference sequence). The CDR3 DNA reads TGTGCCAGCAGTTTCCGACAGGGGGCCCAGTACTTC. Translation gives CASSFRQGAQYF.

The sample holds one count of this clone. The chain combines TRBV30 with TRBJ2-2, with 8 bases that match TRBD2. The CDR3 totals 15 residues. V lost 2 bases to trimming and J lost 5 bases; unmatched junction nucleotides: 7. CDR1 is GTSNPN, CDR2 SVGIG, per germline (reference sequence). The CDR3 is CAWSRGGGITGELFF. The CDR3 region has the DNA TGTGCCTGGAGTCGGGGGGGAGGGATTACCGGGGAGCTGTTTTTT.

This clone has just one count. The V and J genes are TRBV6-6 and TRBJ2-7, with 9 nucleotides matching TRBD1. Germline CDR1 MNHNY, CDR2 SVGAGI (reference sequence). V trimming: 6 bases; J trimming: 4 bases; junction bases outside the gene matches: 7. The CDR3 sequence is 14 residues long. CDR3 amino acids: CASSNTGGGYEQYF. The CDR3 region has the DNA TGTGCCAGCAGCAATACAGGGGGCGGGTACGAGCAGTACTTC.

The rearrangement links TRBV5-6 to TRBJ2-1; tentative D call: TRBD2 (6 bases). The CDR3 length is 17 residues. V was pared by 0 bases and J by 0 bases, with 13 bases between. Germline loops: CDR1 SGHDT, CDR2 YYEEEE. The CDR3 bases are TGTGCCAGCAGCTTGGCCATGGGGGGAGGCTCCTACAATGAGCAGTTCTTC. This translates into CASSLAMGGGSYNEQFF.

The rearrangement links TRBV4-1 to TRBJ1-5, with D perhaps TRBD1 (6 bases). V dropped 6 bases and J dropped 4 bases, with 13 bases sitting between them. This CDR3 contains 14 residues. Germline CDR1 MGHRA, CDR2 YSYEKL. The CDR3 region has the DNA TGCGCCAGCAGTCTTGGACAGATAAATCAGCCCCAGCATTTT. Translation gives CASSLGQINQPQHF.

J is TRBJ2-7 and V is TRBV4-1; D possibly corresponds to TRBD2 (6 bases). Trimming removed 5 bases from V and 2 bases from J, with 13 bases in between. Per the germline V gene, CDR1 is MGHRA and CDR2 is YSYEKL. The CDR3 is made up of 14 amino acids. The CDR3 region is CASSGGWPPYEQYF. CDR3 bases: TGCGCCAGCAGCGGAGGGTGGCCCCCCTACGAGCAGTACTTC.

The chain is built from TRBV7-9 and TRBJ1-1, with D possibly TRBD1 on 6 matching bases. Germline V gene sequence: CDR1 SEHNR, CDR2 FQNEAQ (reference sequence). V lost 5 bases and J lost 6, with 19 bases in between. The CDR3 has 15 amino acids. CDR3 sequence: CASSPYRVQDSEAFF. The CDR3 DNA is TGTGCCAGCAGCCCATACAGGGTTCAGGACTCTGAAGCTTTCTTT.

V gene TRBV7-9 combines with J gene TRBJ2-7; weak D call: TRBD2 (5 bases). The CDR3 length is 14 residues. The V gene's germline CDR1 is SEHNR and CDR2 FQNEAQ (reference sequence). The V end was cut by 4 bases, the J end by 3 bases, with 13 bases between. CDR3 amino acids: CASSSGVTIYEQYF. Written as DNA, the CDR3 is TGTGCCAGCAGCTCCGGGGTCACTATCTACGAGCAGTACTTC.

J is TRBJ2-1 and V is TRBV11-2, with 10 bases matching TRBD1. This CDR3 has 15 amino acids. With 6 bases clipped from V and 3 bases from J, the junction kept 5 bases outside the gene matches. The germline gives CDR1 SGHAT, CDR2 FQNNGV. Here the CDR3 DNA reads TGTGCCAGCAGTTTTAGGACAGGGGGCTACAATGAGCAGTTCTTC. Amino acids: CASSFRTGGYNEQFF.

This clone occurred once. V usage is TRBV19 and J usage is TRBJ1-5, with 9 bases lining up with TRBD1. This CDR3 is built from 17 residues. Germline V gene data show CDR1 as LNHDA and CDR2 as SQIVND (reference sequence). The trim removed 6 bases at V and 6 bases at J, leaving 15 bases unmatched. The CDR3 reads CASSSGTGMTGGQPQHF. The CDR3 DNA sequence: TGTGCCAGTAGCTCCGGGACAGGGATGACCGGTGGTCAGCCCCAGCATTTT.

CDR3 amino acids: CASSNTTDRGLYEQYF. DNA of the CDR3: TGTGCCAGCAGCAATACTACCGACAGGGGGTTATACGAGCAGTACTTC. The rearrangement joins TRBV21-1 to TRBJ2-7; TRBD1 is the table's D call and was not checked against the DNA. TRBV21-1 is marked as a pseudogene. CDR3 length: 16 residues.

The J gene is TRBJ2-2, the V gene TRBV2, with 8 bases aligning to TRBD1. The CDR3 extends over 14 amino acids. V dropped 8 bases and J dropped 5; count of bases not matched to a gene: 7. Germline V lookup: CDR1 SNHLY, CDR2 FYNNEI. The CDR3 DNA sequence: TGTGCCAGCGAAGCGGACAGGGAAACCGGGGAGCTGTTTTTT. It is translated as CASEADRETGELFF.

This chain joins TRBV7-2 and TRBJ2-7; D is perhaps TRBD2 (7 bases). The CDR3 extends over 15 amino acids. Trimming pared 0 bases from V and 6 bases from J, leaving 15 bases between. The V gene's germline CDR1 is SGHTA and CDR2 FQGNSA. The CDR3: CASSLAGAGVSEQYF. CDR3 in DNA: TGTGCCAGCAGCTTAGCGGGGGCGGGAGTAAGCGAGCAGTACTTC.

The CDR3 loop reads CASSPYLFDGDNEQFF. The CDR3, as DNA: TGTGCCAGCAGCCCCTACTTGTTTGACGGAGACAATGAGCAGTTCTTC. The chain employs TRBV9 and TRBJ2-1, with D unresolved. From germline, CDR1 is SGDLS and CDR2 YYNGEE. Trimming removed 4 bases from V and 5 bases from J, with 19 bases in between. The CDR3 is 16 residues long.